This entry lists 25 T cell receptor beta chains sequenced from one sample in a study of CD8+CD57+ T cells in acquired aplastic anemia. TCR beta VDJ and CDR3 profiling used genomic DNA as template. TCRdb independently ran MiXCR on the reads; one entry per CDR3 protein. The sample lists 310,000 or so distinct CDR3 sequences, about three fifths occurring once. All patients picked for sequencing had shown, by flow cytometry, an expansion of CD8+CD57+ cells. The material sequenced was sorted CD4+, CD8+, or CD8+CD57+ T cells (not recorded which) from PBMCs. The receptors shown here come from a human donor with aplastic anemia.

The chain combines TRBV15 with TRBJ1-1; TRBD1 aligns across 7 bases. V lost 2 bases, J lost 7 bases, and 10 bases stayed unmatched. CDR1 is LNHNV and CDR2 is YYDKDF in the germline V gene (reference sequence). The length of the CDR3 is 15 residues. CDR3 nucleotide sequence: TGTGCCACCAGCAGAAACTCTCCCCCAGGGGGTGAAGCTTTCTTT. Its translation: CATSRNSPPGGEAFF.

Here the CDR3 DNA reads TGTGCCAGCAGCCCCGACAGGGTAACCTACGAGCAGTACTTC. It is translated as CASSPDRVTYEQYF. This sequence joins TRBV7-9 and TRBJ2-7; 7 positions agree with TRBD1. The CDR3 loop spans 14 amino acids. Unmatched junction bases numbered 6, after V lost 5 bases and J lost 2 bases. CDR1 and CDR2 from the germline V gene are SEHNR and FQNEAQ (reference sequence).

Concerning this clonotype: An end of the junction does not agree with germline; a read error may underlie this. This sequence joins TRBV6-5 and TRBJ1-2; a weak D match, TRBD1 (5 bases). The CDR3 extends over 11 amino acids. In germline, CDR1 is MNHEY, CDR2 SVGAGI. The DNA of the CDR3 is TGCGCCAGCACCCAGGGCAATGGCTACACCTTC. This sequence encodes CASTQGNGYTF.

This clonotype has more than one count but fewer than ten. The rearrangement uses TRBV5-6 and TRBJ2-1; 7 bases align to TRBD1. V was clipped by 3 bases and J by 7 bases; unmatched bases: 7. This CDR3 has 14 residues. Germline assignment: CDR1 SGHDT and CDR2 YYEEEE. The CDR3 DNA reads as TGTGCCAGCAGCTACCTGACAGGGAAGAATGAGCAGTTCTTC. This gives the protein CASSYLTGKNEQFF.

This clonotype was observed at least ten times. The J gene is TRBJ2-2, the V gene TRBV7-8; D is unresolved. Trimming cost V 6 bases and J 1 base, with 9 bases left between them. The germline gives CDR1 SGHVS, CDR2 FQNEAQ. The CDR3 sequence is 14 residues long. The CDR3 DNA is TGTGCCAGCAGAATCCCGGGGAACACCGGGGAGCTGTTTTTT. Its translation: CASRIPGNTGELFF.

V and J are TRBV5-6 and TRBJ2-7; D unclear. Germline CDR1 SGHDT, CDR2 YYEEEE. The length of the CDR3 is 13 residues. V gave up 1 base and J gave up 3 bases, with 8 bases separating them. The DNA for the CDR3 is TGTGCCAGCAGCTTGTCCTCGGTCTACGAGCAGTACTTC. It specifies CASSLSSVYEQYF.

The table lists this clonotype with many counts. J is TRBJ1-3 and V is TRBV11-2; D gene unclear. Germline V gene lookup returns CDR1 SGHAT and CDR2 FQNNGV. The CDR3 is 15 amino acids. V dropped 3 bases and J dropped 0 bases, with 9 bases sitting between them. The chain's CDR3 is CASSLRPSSGNTIYF. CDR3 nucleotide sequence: TGTGCCAGCAGCTTGAGACCGAGCTCTGGAAACACCATATATTTT.

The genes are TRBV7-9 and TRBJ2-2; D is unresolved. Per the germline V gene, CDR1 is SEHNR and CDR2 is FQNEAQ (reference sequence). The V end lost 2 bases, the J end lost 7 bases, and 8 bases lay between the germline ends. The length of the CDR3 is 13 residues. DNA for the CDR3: TGTGCCAGCAGCTTAAGGGCTAGCGGGGAGCTGTTTTTT. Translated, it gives CASSLRASGELFF.

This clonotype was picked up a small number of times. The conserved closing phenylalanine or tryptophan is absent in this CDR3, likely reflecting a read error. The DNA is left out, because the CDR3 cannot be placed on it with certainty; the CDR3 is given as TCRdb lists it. CDR3 sequence: CASSLGTE. The V call is TRBV12-3 or TRBV12-4, the J call TRBJ2-7. The CDR3 is 8 residues long, ends included.

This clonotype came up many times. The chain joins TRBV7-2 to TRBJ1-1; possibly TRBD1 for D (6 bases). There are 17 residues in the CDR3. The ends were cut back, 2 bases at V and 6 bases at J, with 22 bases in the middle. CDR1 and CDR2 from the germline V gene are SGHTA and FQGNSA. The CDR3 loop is CASSLRPTGLSDAEAFF. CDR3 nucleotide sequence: TGTGCCAGCAGCTTACGTCCAACAGGGCTGAGTGATGCTGAAGCTTTCTTT. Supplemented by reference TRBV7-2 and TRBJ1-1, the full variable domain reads GAGVSQSPSNKVTEKGKDVELRCDPISGHTALYWYRQSLGQGLEFLIYFQGNSAPDKSGLPSDRFSAERTGGSVSTLTIQRTQQEDSAVYLCASSLRPTGLSDAEAFFGQGTRLTVV.

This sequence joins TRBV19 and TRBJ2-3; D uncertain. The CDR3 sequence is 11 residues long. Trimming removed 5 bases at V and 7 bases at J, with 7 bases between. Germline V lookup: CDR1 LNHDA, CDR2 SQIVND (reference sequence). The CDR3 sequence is CASSHLHTQYF. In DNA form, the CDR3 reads TGTGCCAGTAGTCACCTCCATACGCAGTATTTT.

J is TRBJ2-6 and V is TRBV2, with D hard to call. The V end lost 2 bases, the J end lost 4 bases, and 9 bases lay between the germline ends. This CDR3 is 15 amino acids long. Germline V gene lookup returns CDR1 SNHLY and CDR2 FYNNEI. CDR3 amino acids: CASSELGMGANVLTF. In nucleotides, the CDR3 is TGTGCCAGCAGTGAACTAGGGATGGGGGCCAACGTCCTGACTTTC.

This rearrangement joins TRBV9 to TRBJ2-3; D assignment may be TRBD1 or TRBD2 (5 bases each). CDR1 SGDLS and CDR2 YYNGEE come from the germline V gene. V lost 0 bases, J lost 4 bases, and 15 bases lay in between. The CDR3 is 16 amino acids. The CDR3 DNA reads TGTGCCAGCAGCGTAGGGGTTGGGCAGGGAGCAGATACGCAGTATTTT. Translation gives CASSVGVGQGADTQYF.

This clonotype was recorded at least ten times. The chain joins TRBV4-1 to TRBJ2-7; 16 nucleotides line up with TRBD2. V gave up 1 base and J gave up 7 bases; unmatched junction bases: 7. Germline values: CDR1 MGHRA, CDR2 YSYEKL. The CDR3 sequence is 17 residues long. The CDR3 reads CASSQGGLAGGPREQYF. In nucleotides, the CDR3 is TGCGCCAGCAGCCAAGGGGGACTAGCGGGGGGGCCTAGGGAGCAGTACTTC.

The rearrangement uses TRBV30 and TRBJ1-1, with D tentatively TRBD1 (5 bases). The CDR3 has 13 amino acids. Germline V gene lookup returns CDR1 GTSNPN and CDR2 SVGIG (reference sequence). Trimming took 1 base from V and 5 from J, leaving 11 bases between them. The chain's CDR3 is CAWSERGGTEAFF. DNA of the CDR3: TGTGCCTGGAGTGAGCGTGGGGGGACTGAAGCTTTCTTT.

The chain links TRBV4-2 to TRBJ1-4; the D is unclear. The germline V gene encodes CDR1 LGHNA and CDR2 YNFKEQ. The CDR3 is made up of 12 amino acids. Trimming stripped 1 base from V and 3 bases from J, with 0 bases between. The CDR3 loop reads CASSQANEKLFF. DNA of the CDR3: TGTGCCAGCAGCCAAGCTAATGAAAAACTGTTTTTT.

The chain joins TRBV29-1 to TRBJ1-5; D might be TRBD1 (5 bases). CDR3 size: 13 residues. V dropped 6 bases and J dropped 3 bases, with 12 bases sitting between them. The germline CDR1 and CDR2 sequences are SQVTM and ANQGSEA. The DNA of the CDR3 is TGCAGCGTATCGGAGGGGACCAATCAGCCCCAGCATTTT. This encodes CSVSEGTNQPQHF.

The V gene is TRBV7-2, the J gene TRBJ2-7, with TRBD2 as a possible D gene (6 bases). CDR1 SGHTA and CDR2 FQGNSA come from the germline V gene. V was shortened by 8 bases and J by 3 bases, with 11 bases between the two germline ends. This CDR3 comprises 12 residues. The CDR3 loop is CASRESIYEQYF. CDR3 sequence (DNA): TGTGCCAGCCGGGAGAGCATCTACGAGCAGTACTTC.

CDR3 in amino acids: CSAREGARDTQYF. CDR3 sequence (DNA): TGCAGTGCTAGAGAAGGGGCACGCGATACGCAGTATTTT. V gene TRBV20-1 combines with J gene TRBJ2-3, with a possible D match to TRBD1 (5 bases). From germline, CDR1 is DFQATT and CDR2 SNEGSKA (reference sequence). V was pared by 0 bases and J by 6 bases, with 10 bases between. The CDR3 sequence is 13 residues long.

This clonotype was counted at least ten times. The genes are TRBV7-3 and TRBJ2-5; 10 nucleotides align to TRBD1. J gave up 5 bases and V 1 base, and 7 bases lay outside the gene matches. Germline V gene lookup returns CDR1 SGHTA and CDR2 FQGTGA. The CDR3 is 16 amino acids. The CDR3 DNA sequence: TGTGCCAGCAGCTTAAGAAGGGTGACAGGGGGCGAGACCCAGTACTTC. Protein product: CASSLRRVTGGETQYF.

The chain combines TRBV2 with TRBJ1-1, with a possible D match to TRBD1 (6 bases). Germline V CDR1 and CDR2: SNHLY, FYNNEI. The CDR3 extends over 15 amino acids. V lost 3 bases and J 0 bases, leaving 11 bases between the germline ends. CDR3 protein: CASSDEDRMNTEAFF. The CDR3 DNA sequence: TGTGCCAGCAGTGATGAGGACAGAATGAACACTGAAGCTTTCTTT.

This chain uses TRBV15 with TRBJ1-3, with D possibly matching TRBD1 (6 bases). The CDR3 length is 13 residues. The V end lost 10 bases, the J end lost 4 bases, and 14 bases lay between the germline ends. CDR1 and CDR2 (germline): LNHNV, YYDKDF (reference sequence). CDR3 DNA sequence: TGTGCCATAAGCACAGGGAAAGGAAACACCATATATTTT. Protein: CAISTGKGNTIYF.

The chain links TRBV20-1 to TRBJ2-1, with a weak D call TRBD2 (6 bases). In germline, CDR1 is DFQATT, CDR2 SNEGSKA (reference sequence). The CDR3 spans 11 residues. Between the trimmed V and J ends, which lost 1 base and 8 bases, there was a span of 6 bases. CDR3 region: CSARGGDEQFF. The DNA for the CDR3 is TGCAGTGCTAGAGGGGGGGATGAGCAGTTCTTC.

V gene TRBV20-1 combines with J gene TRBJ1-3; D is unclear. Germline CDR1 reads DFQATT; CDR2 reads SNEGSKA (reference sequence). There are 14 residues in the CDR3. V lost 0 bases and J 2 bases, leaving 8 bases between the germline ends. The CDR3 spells CSARDPVTGNTIYF. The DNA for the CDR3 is TGCAGTGCTAGAGATCCAGTAACTGGAAACACCATATATTTT.

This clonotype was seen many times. The CDR3 loop is CSVERTENTEAFF. The CDR3 coding sequence is TGCAGCGTTGAGCGGACAGAGAACACTGAAGCTTTCTTT. The chain combines TRBV29-1 with TRBJ1-1, with D possibly matching TRBD1 (6 bases). V shed 3 bases and J shed 1 base, with 9 bases lying between them. Per the germline V gene, CDR1 is SQVTM and CDR2 is ANQGSEA. This CDR3 region has 13 residues.